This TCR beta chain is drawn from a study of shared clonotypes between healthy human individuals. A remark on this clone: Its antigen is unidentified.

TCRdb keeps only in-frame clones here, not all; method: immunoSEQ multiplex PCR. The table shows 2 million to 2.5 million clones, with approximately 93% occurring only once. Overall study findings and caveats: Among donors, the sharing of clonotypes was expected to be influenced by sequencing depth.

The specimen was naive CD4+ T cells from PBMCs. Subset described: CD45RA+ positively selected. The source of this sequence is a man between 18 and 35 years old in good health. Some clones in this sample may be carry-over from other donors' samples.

In DNA, the CDR3 is TGCGCCAGCAGCTGGGACGGTTCTAACTATGGCTACACCTTC. Its protein product is CASSWDGSNYGYTF. The chain couples TRBV5-1 to TRBJ1-2; D may be TRBD1 (5 bases). Germline V gene data show CDR1 as SGHRS and CDR2 as YFSETQ. V dropped 3 bases and J dropped 0 bases, with 9 bases sitting between them. This CDR3 is built from 14 residues.